This is a list of T cell receptor beta chains from one sample in a study of T cell responses to AZD1222 COVID-19 vaccine. This table comes from immunoSEQ multiplex PCR, and its TCRdb copy is limited to in-frame clones, with some not included. Among approximately 190,000 clones listed, roughly 92% were seen once. The starting material was peripheral blood, obtained 28 days after the second dose of the MenACWY control vaccine. These receptors were collected from an adult who received the MenACWY meningococcal vaccine as a control. Each CDR3 is given with its conserved first and last residue. Each record gives: J gene, V gene, clone size, CDR3 protein. Not every row has a clone size; where given, it reads once, few, many or a size class.

J gene: TRBJ1-5
V gene: TRBV15
clone size: once
CDR3 protein: CATSRDPVRDQPQHF

J gene: TRBJ1-2
V gene: TRBV30
clone size: -
CDR3 protein: CAWSSPGTGLYGYTF

J gene: TRBJ1-6
V gene: TRBV6-2/TRBV6-3
clone size: -
CDR3 protein: CASSYTPEGGLHF

J gene: TRBJ2-1
V gene: TRBV10-3
clone size: -
CDR3 protein: CATAAPRDEQFF

J gene: TRBJ2-1
V gene: TRBV29-1
clone size: -
CDR3 protein: CSVARHLGYNEQFF

J gene: TRBJ2-5
V gene: TRBV25-1
clone size: once
CDR3 protein: CASEPYGRSVETQYF

J gene: TRBJ2-3
V gene: TRBV27
clone size: -
CDR3 protein: CASSLFDSTDTQYF

J gene: TRBJ1-2
V gene: TRBV5-8
clone size: -
CDR3 protein: CASSFYYGYTF

J gene: TRBJ1-4
V gene: TRBV7-2
clone size: -
CDR3 protein: CASSFAEKLFF

J gene: TRBJ2-1
V gene: TRBV15
clone size: -
CDR3 protein: CATSREDGAYSNEQFF

J gene: TRBJ2-7
V gene: TRBV13
clone size: -
CDR3 protein: CASSFAGSSYEQYF

J gene: TRBJ1-6
V gene: TRBV28
clone size: -
CDR3 protein: CASKQSSYNSPLHF

J gene: TRBJ2-1
V gene: TRBV7-7
clone size: -
CDR3 protein: CASSPSGGSEQFF

J gene: TRBJ2-6
V gene: TRBV7-2
clone size: -
CDR3 protein: CASSLGTSGSGANVLTF

J gene: TRBJ2-2
V gene: TRBV5-1
clone size: -
CDR3 protein: CASSLAGGRGRVGMSGELFF

J gene: TRBJ2-7
V gene: TRBV6-6
clone size: -
CDR3 protein: CASSPLGRSSYEQYF

J gene: TRBJ2-5
V gene: TRBV7-9
clone size: -
CDR3 protein: CASSSGTRETQYF

J gene: TRBJ2-1
V gene: TRBV19
clone size: -
CDR3 protein: CASSAQGSNEQFF

J gene: TRBJ1-2
V gene: TRBV19
clone size: -
CDR3 protein: CASSYGRGPYGYTF

J gene: TRBJ2-7
V gene: TRBV6-5
clone size: -
CDR3 protein: CASSSVYEQYF

J gene: TRBJ1-4
V gene: TRBV4-3
clone size: -
CDR3 protein: CASSPAPGGEKLFF

J gene: TRBJ2-7
V gene: TRBV10-3
clone size: -
CDR3 protein: CAISDGGGRGSYEQYF

J gene: TRBJ2-7
V gene: TRBV5-1
clone size: -
CDR3 protein: CASSLTPGTGLDEQYF

J gene: TRBJ1-1
V gene: TRBV7-9
clone size: -
CDR3 protein: CASSRDGNTEAFF

J gene: TRBJ2-7
V gene: TRBV5-5
clone size: few
CDR3 protein: CASSFRTEPYEQYF